The clone carrying this TCR beta chain came up many times. What was amplified from RNA transcripts were TCR beta CDR3 regions. HTBI primers drove first-round RT-PCR of the TCR CDR3. TCRdb reanalysed the multiplex PCR reads using MiXCR and keeps one entry per CDR3 protein. The table includes about 96,000 distinct CDR3 sequences, around 50% detected once. The V and J ends lost 3 bases and 5 bases, in that order; junction bases with no gene match: 15. This CDR3 is 17 amino acids long. Germline lookup yields CDR1 DFQATT and CDR2 SNEGSKA (reference sequence). This specimen belongs to a study of T cells in Graves' hyperthyroidism and ophthalmopathy.

The TCR originated in a woman in her forties with Graves' hyperthyroidism. The rearrangement links TRBV20-1 to TRBJ2-7; 11 nucleotides match TRBD2. The material sequenced was blood. The CDR3 DNA reads TGCAGTGCTAGCCTTGGGGCTAGCGGGAGGTTACCCCACGAGCAGTACTTC. Protein sequence: CSASLGASGRLPHEQYF.